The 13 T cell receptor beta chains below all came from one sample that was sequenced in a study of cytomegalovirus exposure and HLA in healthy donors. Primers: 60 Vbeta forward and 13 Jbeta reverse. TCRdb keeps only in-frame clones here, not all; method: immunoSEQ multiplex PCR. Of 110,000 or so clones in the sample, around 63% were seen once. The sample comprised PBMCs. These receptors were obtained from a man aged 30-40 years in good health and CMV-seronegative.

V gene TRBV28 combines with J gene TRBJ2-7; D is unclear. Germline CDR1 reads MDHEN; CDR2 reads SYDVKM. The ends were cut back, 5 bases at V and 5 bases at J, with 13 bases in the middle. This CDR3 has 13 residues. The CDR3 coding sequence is TGTGCCAGCAGTCTCCGGGTCCCGAACGAGCAGTACTTC. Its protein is CASSLRVPNEQYF. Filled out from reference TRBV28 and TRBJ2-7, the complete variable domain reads DVKVTQSSRYLVKRTGEKVFLECVQDMDHENMFWYRQDPGLGLRLIYFSYDVKMKEKGDIPEGYSVSREKKERFSLILESASTNQTSMYLCASSLRVPNEQYFGPGTRLTVT.

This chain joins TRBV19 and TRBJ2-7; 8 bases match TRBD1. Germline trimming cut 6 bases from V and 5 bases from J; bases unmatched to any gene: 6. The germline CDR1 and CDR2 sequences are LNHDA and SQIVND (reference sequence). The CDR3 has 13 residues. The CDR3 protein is CASRATGDHEQYF. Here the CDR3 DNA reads TGTGCCAGTAGAGCGACAGGGGACCACGAGCAGTACTTC. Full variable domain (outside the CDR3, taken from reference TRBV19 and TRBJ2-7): DGGITQSPKYLFRKEGQNVTLSCEQNLNHDAMYWYRQDPGQGLRLIYYSQIVNDFQKGDIAEGYSVSREKKESFPLTVTSAQKNPTAFYLCASRATGDHEQYFGPGTRLTVT.

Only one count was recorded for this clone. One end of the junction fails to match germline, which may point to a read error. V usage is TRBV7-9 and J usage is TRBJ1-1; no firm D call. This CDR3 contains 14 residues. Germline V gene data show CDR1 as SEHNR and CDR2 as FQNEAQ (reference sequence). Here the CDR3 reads CSSSPAASNTEAFF. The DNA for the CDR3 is TGTTCCAGCAGCCCGGCGGCATCGAACACTGAAGCTTTCTTT.

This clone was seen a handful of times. The CDR3 loop reads CASSSQQGYEQYF. The CDR3 DNA reads as TGTGCCAGCAGTTCTCAGCAGGGCTACGAGCAGTACTTC. This chain links TRBV6-5 with TRBJ2-7, with D possibly being TRBD1 (5 bases). The V end lost 4 bases, the J end lost 3 bases, and 10 bases lay between the germline ends. Germline CDR1 MNHEY, CDR2 SVGAGI. CDR3 length: 13 residues.

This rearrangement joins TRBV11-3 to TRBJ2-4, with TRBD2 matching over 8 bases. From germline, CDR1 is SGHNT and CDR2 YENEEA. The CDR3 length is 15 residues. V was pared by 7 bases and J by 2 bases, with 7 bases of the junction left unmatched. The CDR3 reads CASTRTSFTKNIQYF. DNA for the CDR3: TGTGCCAGCACCCGGACTAGCTTTACCAAAAACATTCAGTACTTC.

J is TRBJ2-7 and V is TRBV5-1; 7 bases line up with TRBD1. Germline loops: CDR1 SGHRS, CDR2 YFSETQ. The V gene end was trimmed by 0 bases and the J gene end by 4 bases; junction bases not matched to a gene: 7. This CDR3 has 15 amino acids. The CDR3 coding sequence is TGCGCCAGCAGCTTGGAGAGGGGGCCAACGTACGAGCAGTACTTC. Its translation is CASSLERGPTYEQYF.

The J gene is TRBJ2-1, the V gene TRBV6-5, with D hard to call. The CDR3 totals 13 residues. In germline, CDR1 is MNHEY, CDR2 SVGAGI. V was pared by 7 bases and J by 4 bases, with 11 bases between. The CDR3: CASTQAGYNEQFF. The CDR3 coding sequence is TGTGCCAGCACTCAGGCTGGTTACAATGAGCAGTTCTTC.

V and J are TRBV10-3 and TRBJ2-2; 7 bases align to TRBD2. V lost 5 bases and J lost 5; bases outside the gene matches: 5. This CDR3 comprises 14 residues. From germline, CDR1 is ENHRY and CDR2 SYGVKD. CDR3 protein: CAISSLADTGELFF. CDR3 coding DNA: TGTGCCATCAGTTCTCTAGCGGATACCGGGGAGCTGTTTTTT.

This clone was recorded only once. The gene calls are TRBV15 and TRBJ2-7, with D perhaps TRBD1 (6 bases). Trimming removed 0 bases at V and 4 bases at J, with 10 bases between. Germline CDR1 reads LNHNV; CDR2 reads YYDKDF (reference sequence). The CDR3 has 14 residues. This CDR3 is CATSREQGGYEQYF. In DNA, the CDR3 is TGTGCCACCAGCAGAGAACAGGGCGGATACGAGCAGTACTTC.

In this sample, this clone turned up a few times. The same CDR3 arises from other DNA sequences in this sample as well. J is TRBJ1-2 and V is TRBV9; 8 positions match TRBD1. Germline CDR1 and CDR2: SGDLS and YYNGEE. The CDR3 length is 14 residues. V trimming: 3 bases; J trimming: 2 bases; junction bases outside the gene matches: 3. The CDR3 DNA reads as TGTGCCAGCAGCGCAGGACAGGGAAACTATGGCTACACCTTC. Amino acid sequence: CASSAGQGNYGYTF.

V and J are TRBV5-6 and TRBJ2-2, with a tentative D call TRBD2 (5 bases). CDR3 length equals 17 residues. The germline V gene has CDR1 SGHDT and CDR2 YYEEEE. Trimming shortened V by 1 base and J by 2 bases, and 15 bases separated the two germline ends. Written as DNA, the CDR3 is TGTGCCAGCAGCTTGTTTTACGGAACGGGAAACACCGGGGAGCTGTTTTTT. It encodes CASSLFYGTGNTGELFF. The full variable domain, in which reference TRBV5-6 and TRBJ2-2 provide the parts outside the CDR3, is DAGVTQSPTHLIKTRGQQVTLRCSPKSGHDTVSWYQQALGQGPQFIFQYYEEEERQRGNFPDRFSGHQFPNYSSELNVNALLLGDSALYLCASSLFYGTGNTGELFFGEGSRLTVL.

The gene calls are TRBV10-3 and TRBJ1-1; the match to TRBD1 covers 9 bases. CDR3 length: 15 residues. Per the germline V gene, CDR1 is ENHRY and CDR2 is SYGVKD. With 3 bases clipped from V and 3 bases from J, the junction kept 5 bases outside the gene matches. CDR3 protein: CAISETRQGDTEAFF. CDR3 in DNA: TGTGCCATCAGTGAAACGAGACAGGGGGACACTGAAGCTTTCTTT.

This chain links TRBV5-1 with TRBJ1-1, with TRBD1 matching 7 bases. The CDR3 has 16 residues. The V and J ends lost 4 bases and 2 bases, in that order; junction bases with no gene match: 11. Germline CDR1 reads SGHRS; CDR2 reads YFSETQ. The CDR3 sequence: CASSPGRQGKNTEAFF. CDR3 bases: TGCGCCAGCAGCCCTGGGAGACAGGGTAAAAACACTGAAGCTTTCTTT. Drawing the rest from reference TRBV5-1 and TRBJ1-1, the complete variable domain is KAGVTQTPRYLIKTRGQQVTLSCSPISGHRSVSWYQQTPGQGLQFLFEYFSETQRNKGNFPGRFSGRQFSNSRSEMNVSTLELGDSALYLCASSPGRQGKNTEAFFGQGTRLTVV.